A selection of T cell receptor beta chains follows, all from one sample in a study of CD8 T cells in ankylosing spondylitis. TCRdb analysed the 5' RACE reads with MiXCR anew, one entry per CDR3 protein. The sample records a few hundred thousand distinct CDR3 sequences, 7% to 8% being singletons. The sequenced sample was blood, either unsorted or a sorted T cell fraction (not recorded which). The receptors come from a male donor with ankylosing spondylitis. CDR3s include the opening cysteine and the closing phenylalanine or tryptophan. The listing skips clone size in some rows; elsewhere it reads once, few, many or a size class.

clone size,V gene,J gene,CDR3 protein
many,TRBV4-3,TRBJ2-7,CASSQGLAVAYEQYF
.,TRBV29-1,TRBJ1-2,CSDYGYTF
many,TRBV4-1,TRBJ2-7,CASSQVQSSYEQYF
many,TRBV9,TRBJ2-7,CASSPGGQFYEQYF
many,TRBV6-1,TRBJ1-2,CASSPFGGRGYTF
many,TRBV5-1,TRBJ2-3,CASSLDLGTDTQYF
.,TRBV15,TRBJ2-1,CATSRGTSGLYDEQFF
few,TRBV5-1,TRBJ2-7,CASSFLSGSDEQYF
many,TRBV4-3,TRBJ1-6,CASSPGTGRNNSPLHF
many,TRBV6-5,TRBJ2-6,CASSYFFGSSGANVLTF
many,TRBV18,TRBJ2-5,CASSPPRAMDQYF
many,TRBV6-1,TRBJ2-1,CASRGEGALSEQFF
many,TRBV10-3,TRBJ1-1,CAIRGQGALNTEAFF
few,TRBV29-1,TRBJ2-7,CSGAGLEHEQYF
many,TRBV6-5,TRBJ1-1,CASSYLGSQNTEAFF
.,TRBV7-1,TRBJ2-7,CASSAGGGRSYEQYF
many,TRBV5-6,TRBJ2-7,CASSLVGGNRLHYEQYF
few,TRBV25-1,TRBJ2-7,CASRGGNAIDEQYF
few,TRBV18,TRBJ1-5,CASSPTGGRVGNQPQHF
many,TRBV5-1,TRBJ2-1,CASSPQGVEQFF
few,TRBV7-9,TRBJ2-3,CASSFPWREDRDTQYF
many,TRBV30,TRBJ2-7,CAWSLRLRVYEQYF
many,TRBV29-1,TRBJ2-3,CSVVGTNTQYF
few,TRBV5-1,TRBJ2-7,CASSLGPGTPMEQYF
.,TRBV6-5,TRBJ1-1,CASSYRQGYTEAFF
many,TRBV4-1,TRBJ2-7,CASSQVVVDYEQYF
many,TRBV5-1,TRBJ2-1,CASSGTGHSYNEQFF
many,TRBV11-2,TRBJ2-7,CASSLAPVRVAHEQYF
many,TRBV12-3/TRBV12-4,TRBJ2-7,CASSLGRHSEQYF
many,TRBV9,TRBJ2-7,CASSVTPSYEQYF
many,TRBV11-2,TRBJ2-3,CASSLELAGGEADTQYF
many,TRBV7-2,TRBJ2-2,CASSLVGSGELFF
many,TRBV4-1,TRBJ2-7,CASSQGTGYSEQYF
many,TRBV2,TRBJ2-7,CASSDPGSYEQYF
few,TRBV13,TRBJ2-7,CASSLGVGQGLYEQYF
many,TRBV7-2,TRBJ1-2,CASSWLSGVGYTF
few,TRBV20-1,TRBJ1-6,CSARAQGNYNSPLHF
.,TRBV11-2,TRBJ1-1,CASSLPLGSMNTEAFF
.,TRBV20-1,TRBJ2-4,CSAPPGAKNIQYF
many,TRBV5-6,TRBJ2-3,CASSPAGLAGFTDTQYF
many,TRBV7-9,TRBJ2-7,CASRSRDRPYEQYF